Listed below are T cell receptor beta chains from one sample, sequenced in a study of CD8 T cells in ankylosing spondylitis. TCRdb ran MiXCR on the 5' RACE reads and lists one entry per CDR3 protein. The sample lists about 250,000 distinct CDR3 sequences; around 32% were seen once. The sample was blood, either unsorted or a sorted T cell fraction (not recorded which). Source of these receptors: a male donor with ankylosing spondylitis or in good health (not recorded which). Both conserved end residues are part of each CDR3. D genes are given only for firm matches. Size values are once, few and many counts, or a class for expanded clones, and some rows have none.

TRBV20-1	-	few	12	TRBJ2-3	CSARLSTDTQYF	TGCAGTGCTAGACTGTCTACAGATACGCAGTATTTT
TRBV9	TRBD1	-	15	TRBJ2-1	CASSVKGASYNEQFF	TGTGCCAGCAGCGTTAAGGGGGCCTCCTACAATGAGCAGTTCTTC
TRBV20-1	TRBD1	-	12	TRBJ2-7	CSAHRGLDEQYF	TGCAGTGCCCACAGGGGTTTAGACGAGCAGTACTTC
TRBV5-1	-	few	15	TRBJ2-1	CASSLGGGVVDEQFF	TGCGCCAGCAGCTTGGGAGGGGGAGTTGTCGATGAGCAGTTCTTC
TRBV7-3	-	-	15	TRBJ2-7	CASSPTAGVIYEQYF	TGTGCCAGCAGCCCCACCGCAGGGGTTATCTACGAGCAGTACTTC
TRBV20-1	-	-	13	TRBJ1-2	CSASMPRGDGYTF	TGCAGTGCTAGTATGCCCAGGGGTGATGGCTACACCTTC
TRBV5-1	-	-	14	TRBJ2-7	CASSLVVGPYEQYF	TGCGCCAGCAGCTTGGTGGTAGGACCTTACGAGCAGTACTTC
TRBV20-1	TRBD2	many	14	TRBJ2-7	CSARQSGGPYEQYF	TGCAGTGCTAGACAGAGCGGGGGACCATACGAGCAGTACTTC
TRBV28	TRBD2	-	14	TRBJ2-2	CASSSVGGTGELFF	TGTGCCAGCAGTTCCGTGGGGGGGACCGGGGAGCTGTTTTTT
TRBV20-1	-	-	11	TRBJ2-7	CSAPGGREQYF	TGCAGTGCGCCAGGGGGGCGGGAGCAGTACTTC
TRBV20-1	-	many	14	TRBJ2-4	CSARGPVAKNIQYF	TGCAGTGCTAGAGGGCCGGTAGCCAAAAACATTCAGTACTTC
TRBV10-3	TRBD1	-	15	TRBJ1-3	CAISTGTDSGNTMYF	TGTGCCATCAGTACCGGGACAGACTCTGGAAACACCATGTATTTT
TRBV20-1	TRBD1	few	17	TRBJ1-1	CSAKMSGTGGPGTEAFF	TGCAGTGCTAAAATGTCCGGGACAGGGGGGCCGGGGACTGAAGCTTTCTTT
TRBV10-1	-	-	13	TRBJ2-5	CASSDGPKETQYF	TGCGCCAGCAGTGATGGCCCGAAAGAGACCCAGTACTTC
TRBV5-5	-	few	15	TRBJ2-1	CASSPYADGSNEQFF	TGTGCCAGCAGCCCCTATGCTGATGGGTCCAATGAGCAGTTCTTC
TRBV6-5	-	-	14	TRBJ2-5	CASSYRQVQETQYF	TGTGCCAGCAGTTACCGACAGGTCCAAGAGACCCAGTACTTC
TRBV7-6	-	-	14	TRBJ2-7	CASSRRGGVAEQYF	TGTGCCAGCAGCCGACGTGGAGGGGTTGCCGAGCAGTACTTC
TRBV7-9	-	-	14	TRBJ1-2	CASSLVTTNYGYTF	TGTGCCAGCAGCTTAGTGACAACTAACTATGGCTACACCTTC
TRBV12-3/TRBV12-4	-	-	15	TRBJ1-3	CASLRPRDSGNTIYF	TGTGCCAGCCTCCGACCCCGGGACTCTGGAAACACCATATATTTT
TRBV20-1	-	-	15	TRBJ2-1	CSAWGVNTAYNEQFF	TGCAGTGCTTGGGGAGTCAACACAGCATACAATGAGCAGTTCTTC
TRBV5-6	-	few	14	TRBJ2-7	CASSLTASGGEQYF	TGTGCCAGCAGCTTAACCGCCAGTGGGGGCGAGCAGTACTTC
TRBV3-1	-	few	14	TRBJ2-3	CASSQRTRTDTQYF	TGTGCCAGCAGCCAGCGGACTCGCACAGATACGCAGTATTTT
TRBV2	TRBD2	few	15	TRBJ2-5	CASKPGGQYGETQYF	TGTGCCAGCAAACCGGGGGGGCAGTACGGAGAGACCCAGTACTTC
TRBV7-2	-	once	14	TRBJ2-3	CASSPQARADTQYF	TGTGCCAGCAGCCCACAAGCGAGGGCAGATACGCAGTATTTT
TRBV2	TRBD2	-	16	TRBJ2-5	CASMRLAGVWQETQYF	TGTGCCAGCATGAGACTAGCGGGTGTATGGCAAGAGACCCAGTACTTC
TRBV20-1	TRBD1	-	14	TRBJ2-7	CSARGGQGAYEQYF	TGCAGTGCTAGAGGTGGACAGGGAGCCTACGAGCAGTACTTC
TRBV6-5	-	few	15	TRBJ2-7	CASSFEPGVFYEQYF	TGTGCCAGCAGTTTTGAGCCCGGGGTCTTCTACGAGCAGTACTTC
TRBV5-1	-	-	11	TRBJ2-1	CASSLINEQFF	TGCGCCAGCAGCTTGATCAATGAGCAGTTCTTC
TRBV6-1	TRBD1	few	15	TRBJ2-3	CATIRDRGLTDTQYF	TGTGCCACCATAAGGGACAGGGGTTTAACAGATACGCAGTATTTT